This T cell receptor (beta chain) was sequenced during a study of blood T cells in healthy people across ages. Whole-study findings and limits: Leaving the PBMCs unsorted stopped any conclusive comparison of naive versus antigen-experienced cells.

A sample-barcoded 5' primer and a J-beta primer mix were used in a second PCR of roughly 7 to 12 cycles. A template-switch adaptor containing 12 random nucleotides labeled each cDNA molecule. MiXCR, applied by TCRdb to the 5' RACE reads, yields one record per CDR3 protein. Among about 680,000 distinct CDR3 sequences listed, about 52% were seen once. In the case of this clonotype: Its antigen is undetermined.

The V gene lost 7 bases and the J gene lost 4 bases, with 20 bases spanning the gap. The CDR3 runs 15 residues. Germline V gene sequence: CDR1 MDHEN, CDR2 SYDVKM. Sequencing used blood. The chain has TRBV28 and TRBJ2-7, with a tentative D call TRBD1 (7 bases). This receptor was obtained from a woman aged 55-70 years in good health. The CDR3 DNA reads TGTGCCAGCACGCCCTCAGGGGGGATCCGGTACGAGCAGTACTTC. Translating it yields CASTPSGGIRYEQYF.